These T cell receptor beta chains were read from a single sample in a study of blood T cell repertoires in COVID-19. Here immunoSEQ multiplex PCR was the method, and the copy in TCRdb shows in-frame clones only, minus some. Altogether approximately 200,000 clones are present, 85% to 90% being singletons, with the ten largest covering approximately 3.5%. The sample taken for sequencing was PBMCs or T cells enriched from blood (not recorded which). All receptors derive from a woman aged 18-29 years in a cohort exposed to, infected with or recovered from COVID-19 (not recorded which). The CDR3 runs from the conserved cysteine through the conserved F or W. A D gene is named only where the DNA matches it firmly. For some rows the clone size is stated as once, few or many, or as a class when expanded; others skip it.

d_call clone_size j_call v_call cdr3_nt cdr3_aa
TRBD1 once TRBJ1-6 TRBV27 TGTGCCAGCAGGCGAGACAGGGGAATGAATTCACCCCTCCACTTT CASRRDRGMNSPLHF
NA NA TRBJ1-2 TRBV19 TGTGCCAGTAGTATACAGATTAACTATGGCTACACCTTC CASSIQINYGYTF
TRBD2 NA TRBJ2-3 TRBV9 TGTGCCAGCAGCGTAGGGCTTAGCGGGGGTTGGGGGACAGATACGCAGTATTTT CASSVGLSGGWGTDTQYF
NA NA TRBJ1-5 TRBV4-1 TGCGCCAGCAGCCAAGATGCGGGGCAAGGGAGGGGCAATCAGCCCCAGCATTTT CASSQDAGQGRGNQPQHF
NA NA TRBJ2-2 TRBV19 TGTGCCAGTAACAGACCCCAGGGCACCGGGGAGCTGTTTTTT CASNRPQGTGELFF
NA NA TRBJ1-2 TRBV4-2 TGTGCCAGCAGCCAAGATGGACAGAGCTATGGCTACACCTTC CASSQDGQSYGYTF
NA NA TRBJ1-5 TRBV6-6 TGTGCCAGCAGCTACGACAGGCCCCATCAGCCCCAGCATTTT CASSYDRPHQPQHF
TRBD1 NA TRBJ2-1 TRBV7-9 TGTGCCAGCAGCCCCCCCGACAGGGGGGAAAATGAGCAGTTCTTC CASSPPDRGENEQFF
NA NA TRBJ1-5 TRBV5-1 TGCGCCAGCAGCTTGTCAGGTAATAGCAATCAGCCCCAGCATTTT CASSLSGNSNQPQHF
NA NA TRBJ2-3 TRBV5-1 TGCGCCAGCAGCGTGGATAGCGGAGCAGATACGCAGTATTTT CASSVDSGADTQYF
TRBD1 NA TRBJ2-7 TRBV5-1 TGCGCCAGCAGCTTGGTATACAGGGGGCAATACGAGCAGTACTTC CASSLVYRGQYEQYF
TRBD1 NA TRBJ2-2 TRBV5-4 TGTGCCAGCAGCTTGGGACAGGGGGGTCCTAACACCGGGGAGCTGTTTTTT CASSLGQGGPNTGELFF
TRBD1 once TRBJ2-7 TRBV5-6 TGTGCCAGCAGCTTTCGGGACAGATCTGGCGAGCAGTACTTC CASSFRDRSGEQYF
NA NA TRBJ2-1 TRBV11-2 TGTGCCAGCAGCTTTTCCTTACTTGATGCCTACAATGAGCAGTTCTTC CASSFSLLDAYNEQFF
TRBD2 NA TRBJ2-1 TRBV3-1/TRBV3-2 TGTGCCAGCAGCCAAGACGGACTAGCGGGGGCTAATGAGCAGTTCTTC CASSQDGLAGANEQFF
TRBD1 NA TRBJ1-2 TRBV6-1 TGTGCCAGCAGTGAGCGGGGACAGGGGCGGAGATTCTATGGCTACACCTTC CASSERGQGRRFYGYTF
NA NA TRBJ2-3 TRBV11-3 TGTGCCAGCAGCTTTAGCTCCACTAGCACAGATACGCAGTATTTT CASSFSSTSTDTQYF
NA NA TRBJ2-7 TRBV6-5 TGTGCCAGCCAGGGAGGTAATAGGGAGCAGTACTTC CASQGGNREQYF
NA once TRBJ1-2 TRBV2 TGTGCCAGCAGTAGGGACAAGACTAACTATGGCTACACCTTC CASSRDKTNYGYTF
NA NA TRBJ2-1 TRBV3-1/TRBV3-2 TGTGCCAGCAGCCAAGGTTCTAGTTCTGCATTCTTC CASSQGSSSAFF
NA NA TRBJ1-4 TRBV9 TGTGCCAGCAGCGTAGTGGGGCAGGCTAATGAAAAACTGTTTTTT CASSVVGQANEKLFF
NA NA TRBJ1-4 TRBV19 TGTGCCAGTAGTATACAGGGTAATGAAAAACTGTTTTTT CASSIQGNEKLFF
NA NA TRBJ2-1 TRBV7-8 TGTGCCAGCAGCCCCAGGATGGAGGGGGGGACCTACAATGAGCAGTTCTTC CASSPRMEGGTYNEQFF
NA NA TRBJ2-3 TRBV27 TGTGCCAGCAGTTTTGGCGGCGATACGCAGTATTTT CASSFGGDTQYF
NA NA TRBJ1-1 TRBV18 TGTGCCAGCTCACTAGGGGACACTGAAGCTTTCTTT CASSLGDTEAFF
NA NA TRBJ1-2 TRBV5-1 TGCGCCAGCAGCTTCGAAGGAGACGGGGTGGGCTACACCTTC CASSFEGDGVGYTF
NA NA TRBJ2-5 TRBV3-1/TRBV3-2 TGTGCCAGCAGCCGGGGGACACTCGACCGGGAGACCCAGTACTTC CASSRGTLDRETQYF